A selection of T cell receptor beta chains follows, all from one sample in a study of shared clonotypes between healthy human individuals. The assay was immunoSEQ multiplex PCR, and TCRdb's table has in-frame clones only and misses some. The sample carries around 720,000 clones, around 78% recorded once. Input material: memory CD4+ T cells sorted from blood. Receptors were obtained from a woman younger than 45 in good health. Each CDR3 is given with its conserved first and last residue. A D gene is named only where the DNA matches it firmly. Part of the rows lack a size; the others show once, few, many or a class for expanded clones.

TGTGCCAGCAGTTCGGGACTGGGACAAGATACGCAGTATTTT	CASSSGLGQDTQYF	TRBJ2-3	.	.	TRBV27
TGTGCCAGCACTAGGCGGGGGGCGTACAATGAGCAGTTCTTC	CASTRRGAYNEQFF	TRBJ2-1	TRBD2	.	TRBV19
TGTGCCAGCAGCTTGAGGACAGGGGGCGAAAAACTGTTTTTT	CASSLRTGGEKLFF	TRBJ1-4	TRBD1	.	TRBV5-8
TGTGCCAGTAGTTCGGGACATCACTTGTCTGGAAAACTGTTTTTT	CASSSGHHLSGKLFF	TRBJ1-4	.	.	TRBV19
TGTGCCGCCGCGACAGGGGTCGGGGGGGAGACCCAGTACTTC	CAAATGVGGETQYF	TRBJ2-5	.	.	TRBV28
TGTGCCAGCAGCCAGGGTGGAGGGACAGATACGCAGTATTTT	CASSQGGGTDTQYF	TRBJ2-3	.	.	TRBV2
TGTGCCAGCAGTCTCCAGGGGGCCTACGAGCAGTACTTC	CASSLQGAYEQYF	TRBJ2-7	TRBD1	few	TRBV6-5
TGTGCCAGCAGTCTGACCTCGACCTATGGCTACACCTTC	CASSLTSTYGYTF	TRBJ1-2	.	few	TRBV28
TGTGCCAGCAGTGAAGGAAGCGGGAGGGCTCGGGAGACCCAGTACTTC	CASSEGSGRARETQYF	TRBJ2-5	TRBD2	.	TRBV25-1
TGCGCCAGCAGCTTGGAACTTCCGAGCTCCTACGAGCAGTACTTC	CASSLELPSSYEQYF	TRBJ2-7	.	.	TRBV5-1
TGTGCCAGCAGCGGAAGTGGACTAGCGGCACCAGAAGGGGACAAAAACATTCAGTACTTC	CASSGSGLAAPEGDKNIQYF	TRBJ2-4	TRBD2	.	TRBV13
TGTGCCAGCAGTGAAGAGCAGGTTAGCTACGAGCAGTACTTC	CASSEEQVSYEQYF	TRBJ2-7	.	.	TRBV2
TGTGCCAGCAGGGCCGCAGGGGGCTATGGCTACACCTTC	CASRAAGGYGYTF	TRBJ1-2	TRBD1	.	TRBV5-4
TGTGCCAGCAAGATGGACCTACCGTCCGAGCAGTACTTC	CASKMDLPSEQYF	TRBJ2-7	.	few	TRBV2
TGTGCCAGCAGCCCCGGGACTAGTGGCGCAGATACGCAGTATTTT	CASSPGTSGADTQYF	TRBJ2-3	TRBD2	.	TRBV7-9
TGTGCCAGCAGCCGCCTTAGAGGAAACACCATATATTTT	CASSRLRGNTIYF	TRBJ1-3	.	.	TRBV14
TGTGCCAGCAGTTTATCGGTGGGAGGGAGCACCGGGGAGCTGTTTTTT	CASSLSVGGSTGELFF	TRBJ2-2	TRBD2	few	TRBV28
TGTGCCAGCAGTGTCCTCGGTGAGAGACTAGGTCATACGCAGTATTTT	CASSVLGERLGHTQYF	TRBJ2-3	.	many	TRBV25-1
TGTGCCAGCAGCGGGGACCTAGGGATGGGAGATACGCAGTATTTT	CASSGDLGMGDTQYF	TRBJ2-3	.	.	TRBV7-2
TGTGCCAGCAGTGGTAGGACTAGCGGATTTGAGCAGTTCTTC	CASSGRTSGFEQFF	TRBJ2-1	TRBD2	.	TRBV2
TGCGCCAGCTGCTTCGGACTAGCGGTTAACAATGAGCAGTTCTTC	CASCFGLAVNNEQFF	TRBJ2-1	TRBD2	.	TRBV5-1
TGTGCCAGCAGTTACCCGGCGGGGTCCAGGGGCTTCGGACAGTTCTTC	CASSYPAGSRGFGQFF	TRBJ2-1	.	many	TRBV6-6
TGCAGCGTTGAGGTACGGGGACAGTCCTACGAGCAGTACTTC	CSVEVRGQSYEQYF	TRBJ2-7	TRBD1	.	TRBV29-1
TGTGCCAGCAGCTTAGTTCGATCTACAGGGGAAGCTTTCTTT	CASSLVRSTGEAFF	TRBJ1-1	.	.	TRBV11-2
TGTGCCAGCAGCTCTGGGACAGGGGGCCTGCATCAGCCCCAGCATTTT	CASSSGTGGLHQPQHF	TRBJ1-5	TRBD1	few	TRBV7-2
TGTGCCAGCAGCTCGGTGGGTTTTGCTCAGACCCAGTACTTC	CASSSVGFAQTQYF	TRBJ2-5	.	.	TRBV6-5
TGTGCCAGCAGCCCGTTAGCGGGCACAGATACGCAGTATTTT	CASSPLAGTDTQYF	TRBJ2-3	.	.	TRBV9
TGCGCCAGCAGCTATGGGACAGGTGGAAACACCATATATTTT	CASSYGTGGNTIYF	TRBJ1-3	TRBD1	.	TRBV5-1
TGCGCCAGCAGCCAAGAGGCGGCGAACACTGAAGCTTTCTTT	CASSQEAANTEAFF	TRBJ1-1	.	.	TRBV4-1
TGTGGGGTCTCCCCCTCGATAAACAATGAGCAGTTCTTC	CGVSPSINNEQFF	TRBJ2-1	.	.	TRBV6-5
TGTGCCAGCAGCCAACTATCGAGCGGAAACACCATATATTTT	CASSQLSSGNTIYF	TRBJ1-3	.	.	TRBV11-2
TGTGCCAGCAGTTCACCGGGACTAGCGAACTACGAGCAGTACTTC	CASSSPGLANYEQYF	TRBJ2-7	TRBD2	.	TRBV6-5
TGTGCCAGCCAAACGGGACAGCAATACGAGCAGTACTTC	CASQTGQQYEQYF	TRBJ2-7	TRBD1	.	TRBV28
TGTGCCAGCAGAACGGACACCAACTATGGCTACACCTTC	CASRTDTNYGYTF	TRBJ1-2	.	.	TRBV6-5
TGTGCCAGCAGTTTGGGATTTAGGATCCACGAGCAGTACTTC	CASSLGFRIHEQYF	TRBJ2-7	.	.	TRBV28
TGTGCCATCAGGGGCGGCCAAGGCGACGAGCAGTACTTC	CAIRGGQGDEQYF	TRBJ2-7	.	.	TRBV10-3
TGTGCCAGCAGCTTTCTCGGGGCTGGAAACACCATATATTTT	CASSFLGAGNTIYF	TRBJ1-3	.	.	TRBV11-2
TGTGCCAGCGATTGGCAGGCGAATCAGCCCCAGCATTTT	CASDWQANQPQHF	TRBJ1-5	.	.	TRBV28
TGTGCCAGCAGTTTTGTTCGCGGGAGGGCCCCAGATACGCAGTATTTT	CASSFVRGRAPDTQYF	TRBJ2-3	TRBD2	.	TRBV27
TGTGCCAGCAGCTTACAGGGCGGCTATGGCTACACCTTC	CASSLQGGYGYTF	TRBJ1-2	.	once	TRBV7-3